This T cell receptor (beta chain) was sequenced in a study of T cells in tumors after PD-1 blockade. On the study more broadly: Daily vismodegib 150 mg continued in a subset of anti-PD-1-treated patients.

About this clone itself: Its antigen is unknown.

Overall study results and limits: About 41% of tumor TCR clonotypes were also found in blood.

Between the trimmed V and J ends, which lost 6 bases and 8 bases, there was a span of 11 bases. CDR1 is DFQATT and CDR2 is SNEGSKA in the germline V gene (reference sequence). The CDR3 is made up of 11 amino acids. TCRdb's table, derived via immunoSEQ multiplex PCR, lists solely in-frame clones and lacks some. This sample has about 59,000 clones, with around four fifths found just once. The specimen was PBMCs, collected before anti-PD-1 treatment. V usage is TRBV20-1 and J usage is TRBJ2-4; D gene unclear. The clonotype comes from a human donor with basal cell carcinoma. The CDR3 sequence: CSAQNLDIQYF. CDR3 nucleotide sequence: TGCAGTGCCCAGAATCTGGACATTCAGTACTTC.